One and the same sample provided the 30 T cell receptor beta chains below, sequenced in a study of blood T cell repertoires in COVID-19. Method: immunoSEQ multiplex PCR; TCRdb's copy keeps in-frame clones and lacks some. In the table there are 240,000 or so clones, roughly four fifths of which are singletons. Sequencing input: peripheral blood. These receptors all come from a woman in her sixties or seventies with active or convalescent COVID-19.

This clone was counted only a few times. The J gene is TRBJ2-5, the V gene TRBV23-1; 8 bases map to TRBD2. TRBV23-1 is labeled an ORF, and its function is uncertain. The CDR3 runs 17 residues. Losses at the gene ends were 3 bases for V and 9 bases for J; bases not matched to a gene: 18. The CDR3 loop reads CASSHRTSTPPEQSQYF. The CDR3 DNA is TGCGCCAGCAGTCATCGGACTAGCACACCCCCCGAGCAGTCCCAGTACTTC.

This clone was recorded once. The V and J genes are TRBV27 and TRBJ2-3, with TRBD2 as a possible D gene (5 bases). CDR3 length equals 16 residues. V was cut by 3 bases and J by 2 bases, with 15 bases left in between. Germline values: CDR1 MNHEY, CDR2 SMNVEV (reference sequence). The CDR3 protein is CASSFRTPAITDTQYF. The CDR3 DNA reads as TGTGCCAGCAGTTTTAGGACTCCAGCGATCACAGATACGCAGTATTTT.

The rearrangement uses TRBV10-2 and TRBJ1-1; D might be TRBD1 (6 bases). The germline V gene has CDR1 WSHSY and CDR2 SAAADI. CDR3 length: 14 residues. The V gene lost 4 bases and the J gene lost 4 bases, with 13 bases spanning the gap. The CDR3 loop reads CASSGSGGGTEAFF. The CDR3 DNA sequence: TGCGCCAGCAGTGGGTCTGGGGGCGGCACTGAAGCTTTCTTT.

This chain connects TRBV21-1 to TRBJ1-2; the table's TRBD1 call for D was not verified on the DNA. TRBV21-1 corresponds to a pseudogene. CDR3 size: 15 residues. The CDR3 DNA is TGTGCCAGCAGCAAATGTTGCCCAGGAATCTATGGCTACACCTTC. Encoded protein: CASSKCCPGIYGYTF.

The chain joins TRBV6-1 to TRBJ1-6; perhaps TRBD1 as D (6 bases). The CDR3 sequence is 16 residues long. V lost 4 bases and J lost 7, with 17 bases in between. The V gene's germline CDR1 is MNHNS and CDR2 SASEGT. The CDR3 bases are TGTGCCAGCAGTGGGGGTAATGGGGGCGCAAATTCACCCCTCCACTTT. Amino acids: CASSGGNGGANSPLHF.

The chain is built from TRBV19 and TRBJ1-3; no clear D. The V and J ends lost 4 bases and 5 bases respectively, with 9 bases between them. The CDR3 runs 13 residues. The germline CDR1 and CDR2 sequences are LNHDA and SQIVND (reference sequence). The CDR3 DNA reads as TGTGCCAGTAGTACCCGACAACGAAACACCATATATTTT. This sequence encodes CASSTRQRNTIYF.

The chain couples TRBV6-5 to TRBJ1-1; TRBD1 is a possible D gene (6 bases). The CDR3 is 15 residues long. V dropped 6 bases and J dropped 7 bases, with 21 bases sitting between them. The germline V gene encodes CDR1 MNHEY and CDR2 SVGAGI. The chain's CDR3 is CASRNISPMTGEAFF. The CDR3 region has the DNA TGTGCCAGCAGAAACATCTCGCCAATGACAGGTGAAGCTTTCTTT.

This clone was counted a single time. CDR3 sequence reads: CASSPGAYF. DNA for the CDR3: TGTGCCAGCAGCCCAGGGGCCTACTTC. The chain employs TRBV5-7 and TRBJ2-7, with D possibly matching TRBD1 (6 bases). Being an ORF, TRBV5-7 has a function that is uncertain. V was clipped by 4 bases and J by 13 bases, with 9 bases between them. This CDR3 is built from 9 residues.

The CDR3 DNA reads as TGTGCCAGCGGAGAGGGCAGCCACAGGGGGACCCAGTACTTC. This encodes CASGEGSHRGTQYF. The chain combines TRBV2 with TRBJ2-5; 7 positions agree with TRBD1. With V trimmed by 8 bases and J by 7 bases, 13 bases remained unmatched. The CDR3 is 14 residues long. Germline CDR1 reads SNHLY; CDR2 reads FYNNEI. Full variable domain (remainder filled in from reference TRBV2 and TRBJ2-5): EPEVTQTPSHQVTQMGQEVILRCVPISNHLYFYWYRQILGQKVEFLVSFYNNEISEKSEIFDDQFSVERPDGSNFTLKIRSTKLEDSAMYFCASGEGSHRGTQYFGPGTRLLVL.

This rearrangement joins TRBV15 to TRBJ1-4; D remains unclear. The V and J ends lost 6 bases and 4 bases respectively, with 15 bases between them. Germline V gene sequence: CDR1 LNHNV, CDR2 YYDKDF (reference sequence). This CDR3 is built from 15 residues. The CDR3 DNA reads as TGTGCCACCAGTCCTGCTGAGCCTAGTAATGAAAAACTGTTTTTT. Encoded protein: CATSPAEPSNEKLFF.

The chain couples TRBV15 to TRBJ2-1, with a weak D call TRBD2 (6 bases). The CDR3 extends over 15 amino acids. Germline V lookup: CDR1 LNHNV, CDR2 YYDKDF (reference sequence). V was trimmed by 8 bases and J by 0 bases, leaving 14 bases between them. CDR3 sequence reads: CATAGGAGSYNEQFF. CDR3 bases: TGTGCCACCGCGGGCGGGGCCGGCTCCTACAATGAGCAGTTCTTC.

The chain is built from TRBV27 and TRBJ2-5, with D hard to call. This CDR3 spans 15 amino acids. Trimming removed 3 bases at V and 5 bases at J, with 16 bases between. Germline V gives CDR1 MNHEY, CDR2 SMNVEV (reference sequence). DNA for the CDR3: TGTGCCAGCAGTTTGGGTGGCCGGGTCCGGGAGACCCAGTACTTC. Protein: CASSLGGRVRETQYF.

CDR3 DNA sequence: TGTGCCAGCAGCCCCCGGACAGCCAACCGTAGCCGAAGCTCCTACGAGCAGTACTTC. Translated: CASSPRTANRSRSSYEQYF. This chain uses TRBV11-2 with TRBJ2-7, with D possibly being TRBD1 (6 bases). V gave up 5 bases and J gave up 0 bases, with 26 bases separating them. CDR1 is SGHAT and CDR2 is FQNNGV in the germline V gene. This CDR3 is built from 19 residues.

The chain uses TRBV6-6 and TRBJ2-3; 8 bases agree with TRBD1. The CDR3 is 16 residues long. Trimming took 4 bases from V and 2 from J; bases not matched to a gene: 8. CDR1 is MNHNY, CDR2 SVGAGI, per germline (reference sequence). CDR3 loop: CASSSRGLGDTDTQYF. The CDR3 DNA is TGTGCCAGCAGTTCCAGGGGGCTGGGTGACACAGATACGCAGTATTTT.

V gene TRBV30 combines with J gene TRBJ2-2; 12 bases align to TRBD2. J was trimmed by 1 base and V by 2 bases; bases with no gene match: 2. The germline gives CDR1 GTSNPN, CDR2 SVGIG (reference sequence). This CDR3 is built from 16 residues. The CDR3 nucleotides read TGTGCCTGGAGTAAACTAGCGGGGGGGAACACCGGGGAGCTGTTTTTT. Residues: CAWSKLAGGNTGELFF.

Note on this clone: At the DNA level, this CDR3 is encoded by other sequences in the same sample as well. The V and J genes are TRBV11-3 and TRBJ2-2, with 7 bases identical to TRBD1. Losses at the gene ends were 1 base for V and 5 bases for J; bases not matched to a gene: 1. Germline lookup yields CDR1 SGHNT and CDR2 YENEEA. CDR3 length equals 14 residues. CDR3: CASSLGQGTGELFF. In DNA, the CDR3 is TGTGCCAGCAGCTTAGGACAGGGTACCGGGGAGCTGTTTTTT.

The chain combines TRBV2 with TRBJ1-2, with D tentatively TRBD1 (5 bases). CDR3 length: 14 residues. Germline lookup yields CDR1 SNHLY and CDR2 FYNNEI. Trimming pared 4 bases from V and 4 bases from J, leaving 13 bases between. This CDR3 is CASSGTTGGYGYTF. The CDR3 DNA reads as TGTGCCAGCAGTGGGACAACGGGAGGCTATGGCTACACCTTC.

V gene TRBV11-1 combines with J gene TRBJ2-2; D might be TRBD1 (5 bases). Trimming pared 6 bases from V and 6 bases from J, leaving 17 bases between. The germline gives CDR1 SGHAT, CDR2 FQDESV (reference sequence). This CDR3 region has 15 residues. CDR3 nucleotides: TGTGCCAGCAGAAGGGTCCAGGGAATGTCCGGGGAGCTGTTTTTT. Its translation is CASRRVQGMSGELFF. Complete variable domain (other parts from reference TRBV11-1 and TRBJ2-2): EAEVAQSPRYKITEKSQAVAFWCDPISGHATLYWYRQILGQGPELLVQFQDESVVDDSQLPKDRFSAERLKGVDSTLKIQPAELGDSAMYLCASRRVQGMSGELFFGEGSRLTVL.

This chain connects TRBV14 to TRBJ1-1; D gene ambiguous. This CDR3 spans 14 amino acids. Germline V gene lookup returns CDR1 SGHDN and CDR2 FVKESK. Trimming took off 4 bases at V and 5 bases at J, with 14 bases between the two ends. CDR3 amino acids: CASSPQVGRTEAFF. CDR3 DNA sequence: TGTGCCAGCAGCCCCCAAGTCGGGAGGACTGAAGCTTTCTTT.

The J gene is TRBJ2-5, the V gene TRBV7-9; TRBD2 matches at 8 bases. J was trimmed by 1 base and V by 5 bases; bases with no gene match: 9. Germline V lookup: CDR1 SEHNR, CDR2 FQNEAQ (reference sequence). This CDR3 is built from 16 residues. The CDR3 nucleotides read TGTGCCAGCAGCCAAGTTGGGCTAGCGGGCCAAGAGACCCAGTACTTC. Translating gives CASSQVGLAGQETQYF.

This clone has more than one count but fewer than ten. The genes are TRBV7-9 and TRBJ1-6; perhaps TRBD1 as D (6 bases). Trimming shortened V by 1 base and J by 8 bases, and 9 bases separated the two germline ends. Germline loops: CDR1 SEHNR, CDR2 FQNEAQ (reference sequence). The CDR3 contains 14 residues. CDR3 loop: CASSLGQVYSPLHF. CDR3 DNA: TGTGCCAGCAGCTTAGGACAGGTTTATTCACCCCTCCACTTT.

This clone was found a few times. The chain uses TRBV10-3 and TRBJ1-5; 8 bases match TRBD1. Trimming took 7 bases from V and 8 from J; bases not matched to a gene: 7. CDR1 and CDR2 from the germline V gene are ENHRY and SYGVKD. This CDR3 region has 13 residues. CDR3 residues: CAITDRDGEPQHF. In nucleotides, the CDR3 is TGTGCCATCACGGACAGGGATGGTGAGCCCCAGCATTTT.

This clone was detected only once. V and J are TRBV7-9 and TRBJ1-1; TRBD1 might be the D (6 bases). This CDR3 has 14 residues. With 4 bases removed from V and 4 bases from J, the gap between germline ends came to 13 bases. Looked up from germline, CDR1 is SEHNR and CDR2 is FQNEAQ (reference sequence). The CDR3 is CASSSTRGITEAFF. The CDR3 DNA follows: TGTGCCAGCAGCTCCACTAGGGGGATCACTGAAGCTTTCTTT.

This chain uses TRBV29-1 with TRBJ2-3; the match to TRBD1 covers 7 bases. The CDR3 consists of 13 residues. Germline assignment: CDR1 SQVTM and CDR2 ANQGSEA. Germline trimming cut 6 bases from V and 2 bases from J; bases unmatched to any gene: 5. CDR3 sequence reads: CSVETGPTDTQYF. CDR3 coding DNA: TGCAGCGTGGAGACAGGGCCCACAGATACGCAGTATTTT.

This clone was recorded a few times. The V call is TRBV5-1, the J call TRBJ2-7; D uncertain. In germline, CDR1 is SGHRS, CDR2 YFSETQ. The CDR3 sequence is 15 residues long. V was shortened by 3 bases and J by 4 bases, with 17 bases between the two germline ends. CDR3 region: CASSSEPSPVYEQYF. For the CDR3, the DNA is TGCGCCAGCAGCTCCGAGCCCTCCCCGGTGTACGAGCAGTACTTC.

The chain is built from TRBV21-1 and TRBJ1-5; the D call of TRBD1 is as the table states it, not checked on the DNA. TRBV21-1 constitutes a pseudogene. The CDR3 spans 18 residues. CDR3 coding DNA: TGTGCCAGCAGCAAAGGGGGGACAGGGAAGGAGAGCAATCAGCCCCAGCATTTT. Its protein is CASSKGGTGKESNQPQHF.

V gene TRBV5-1 combines with J gene TRBJ1-4; D not certain. The germline V and J ends were trimmed by 2 bases and 2 bases, with 7 bases remaining between them. The CDR3 runs 14 residues. CDR1 is SGHRS, CDR2 YFSETQ, per germline. CDR3 sequence (DNA): TGCGCCAGCAGCTTCGGCGGCACTAATGAAAAACTGTTTTTT. Translation: CASSFGGTNEKLFF.

This clone was detected a few times. In DNA form, the CDR3 reads TGTGCCAGCAGCTATACCAGGGGATCGAATCAGCCCCAGCATTTT. This sequence encodes CASSYTRGSNQPQHF. This chain connects TRBV7-2 to TRBJ1-5; possible D gene TRBD1, 6 bases. Looked up from germline, CDR1 is SGHTA and CDR2 is FQGNSA. The CDR3 totals 15 residues. Trimming shortened V by 4 bases and J by 4 bases, and 14 bases separated the two germline ends.

V gene TRBV19 combines with J gene TRBJ2-7; D is possibly TRBD1 (6 bases). Germline loops: CDR1 LNHDA, CDR2 SQIVND (reference sequence). V was trimmed by 1 base and J by 2 bases, leaving 9 bases between them. The CDR3 totals 14 residues. This CDR3 is CASSIGPGAYEQYF. As DNA, the CDR3 is TGTGCCAGTAGTATAGGTCCAGGGGCCTACGAGCAGTACTTC.

In its sample, this clone was seen once. J is TRBJ2-3 and V is TRBV3-1 (or the pseudogene TRBV3-2); 7 bases are shared with TRBD2. Germline CDR1 and CDR2: LGHDT and YNNKEL (reference sequence). This CDR3 has 16 amino acids. The trim removed 2 bases at V and 0 bases at J, leaving 5 bases unmatched. The CDR3 sequence: CASSQRLASSTDTQYF. For the CDR3, the DNA is TGTGCCAGCAGCCAACGACTAGCCTCTAGCACAGATACGCAGTATTTT.